This T cell receptor (beta chain) comes out of a study of CD8+ T cells in alopecia areata. Background on the study: Each day, treated patients took oral tofacitinib twice, at 5 to 10 mg per dose. Overall study findings and caveats: Scalp repertoires also include resident alphabeta T cells from normal skin.

Sequencing used cDNA as its template, made by extracting RNA and reverse transcribing it. Measured with immunoSEQ multiplex PCR; TCRdb has only the in-frame clones, and not every one. The sample lists 140,000 to 150,000 clones; about nine tenths were seen once. There are 15 residues in the CDR3. On this clone itself: As yet, its antigen is unknown.

Sorting of PBMCs yielded the CD4+ and CD8+ T cells. The specimen was CD8+ T cells sorted from blood, collected at week 0. This sequence originates from a human donor with alopecia areata. This rearrangement joins TRBV21-1 to TRBJ2-3. TRBV21-1 has pseudogene status. Here the CDR3 reads CASSKGQGATDTQYF. The CDR3 coding sequence is TGTGCCAGCAGCAAGGGTCAGGGAGCGACAGATACGCAGTATTTT.